The rows below give T cell receptor beta chains drawn from one sample of a study of post-analysis software for immune sequencing data. One entry per CDR3 protein results from TCRdb running MiXCR on the PCR reads. The table lists fewer than 550,000 distinct CDR3 sequences, 30% to 40% of them singletons, with approximately 6% in the top ten. Material for sequencing was blood. The receptors derive from a girl aged 2-17 years with multiple sclerosis. The CDR3 runs from the conserved cysteine through the conserved F or W. The D gene is left open where the match is weak. Not all rows give a size; the values are once, few, many and, for expanded clones, a class.

TRBV6-6,.,TRBD1,TRBJ1-1,CASSTGVAEAFF,TGTGCCAGCAGCACAGGGGTCGCTGAAGCTTTCTTT
TRBV12-3/TRBV12-4,few,TRBD1,TRBJ2-5,CASSLAVGTGGKETQYF,TGTGCCAGCAGTTTAGCCGTCGGGACAGGGGGCAAGGAGACCCAGTACTTC
TRBV6-4,many,TRBD2,TRBJ2-5,CASSDTGGETQYF,TGTGCCAGCAGTGACACGGGAGGGGAGACCCAGTACTTC
TRBV6-1,.,.,TRBJ2-3,CASSDRLGTDTLYF,TGTGCCAGCAGTGACCGACTAGGCACAGATACGCTGTATTTT
TRBV12-3/TRBV12-4,few,.,TRBJ2-3,CASSMGLQGPDTQYF,TGTGCCAGCAGTATGGGACTCCAAGGGCCAGATACGCAGTATTTT
TRBV6-6,few,.,TRBJ1-2,CASSPRTSGYTF,TGTGCCAGCAGTCCTCGGACTTCTGGCTACACCTTC
TRBV6-6,few,.,TRBJ2-7,CASISRDSPYEQYF,TGTGCCAGCATTAGCCGGGACTCTCCCTACGAGCAGTACTTC
TRBV4-1,few,TRBD2,TRBJ2-7,CASSPFGRGFPYEQYF,TGCGCCAGCAGCCCCTTTGGGCGGGGGTTTCCCTACGAGCAGTACTTC
TRBV7-8,.,.,TRBJ1-5,CASSFSHQGNQPQHF,TGTGCCAGCAGCTTTTCACATCAGGGTAATCAGCCCCAGCATTTT
TRBV9,.,.,TRBJ2-1,CASSGERAYNEQFF,TGTGCCAGCAGCGGCGAGAGAGCCTACAATGAGCAGTTCTTC
TRBV7-6,.,TRBD1,TRBJ2-3,CASSLGTVAPRTDTQYF,TGTGCCAGCAGCCTCGGGACAGTGGCTCCTCGCACAGATACGCAGTATTTT
TRBV2,.,TRBD1,TRBJ2-7,CASSDNRGDEQYF,TGTGCCAGCAGTGACAACAGGGGCGACGAGCAGTACTTC
TRBV6-6,.,.,TRBJ1-6,CASKLELGPLHF,TGTGCCAGCAAACTCGAGCTCGGGCCCCTCCACTTT
TRBV5-5,few,.,TRBJ2-3,CASPPPGTYTDTQYF,TGTGCCAGCCCCCCCCCAGGGACATACACAGATACGCAGTATTTT
TRBV6-6,.,.,TRBJ2-7,CASSYPGQGSYEQYF,TGTGCCAGCAGTTATCCTGGGCAGGGGTCCTACGAGCAGTACTTC
TRBV11-2,.,TRBD2,TRBJ2-1,CASSLDARLADNEQFF,TGTGCCAGCAGCTTAGATGCCCGACTAGCGGACAATGAGCAGTTCTTC
TRBV7-9,many,.,TRBJ2-3,CASSSSIADSSTDTQYF,TGTGCCAGCAGCTCCTCTATAGCGGATTCTAGCACAGATACGCAGTATTTT
TRBV20-1,.,TRBD2,TRBJ2-7,CSLPGGLVKQYF,TGCAGTCTGCCGGGGGGGCTAGTCAAGCAGTACTTC
TRBV15,.,.,TRBJ1-2,CATSRDWTFDTF,TGTGCCACCAGCAGAGATTGGACCTTTGACACCTTC
TRBV29-1,.,TRBD1,TRBJ1-3,CSARTGSTNTIYF,TGCAGCGCAAGGACAGGGTCCACGAACACCATATATTTT
TRBV3-1,.,.,TRBJ2-7,CASSPGHDDEQYF,TGTGCCAGCAGCCCGGGACACGATGACGAGCAGTACTTC
TRBV7-2,.,.,TRBJ2-5,CASSFGPITQETQYF,TGTGCCAGCAGCTTCGGACCCATTACTCAAGAGACCCAGTACTTC
TRBV20-1,.,.,TRBJ2-3,CSAKEQSTDTQYF,TGCAGTGCTAAGGAGCAGAGCACAGATACGCAGTATTTT
TRBV7-9,.,TRBD2,TRBJ2-5,CASSLGGTSGETRYF,TGTGCCAGCAGCTTAGGAGGGACTAGCGGGGAGACCCGGTACTTC
TRBV20-1,.,.,TRBJ2-3,CSASGRGPDTQYF,TGCAGTGCTAGTGGACGGGGGCCAGATACGCAGTATTTT
TRBV19,.,.,TRBJ2-7,CASSEYSYNEQYF,TGTGCCAGTAGTGAATACTCCTACAATGAGCAGTACTTC
TRBV19,.,.,TRBJ2-3,CASSILSGHTDTQYF,TGTGCCAGTAGTATCCTCTCAGGCCACACAGATACGCAGTATTTT
TRBV29-1,.,TRBD2,TRBJ2-5,CSVEGTSSGTQYF,TGCAGCGTTGAGGGGACTAGTAGCGGGACCCAGTACTTC